The 4 T cell receptor beta chains presented below share a single source sample, sequenced in a study of cytomegalovirus exposure and HLA in healthy donors. 60 Vbeta and 13 Jbeta primers were used in PCR. Sequenced by immunoSEQ multiplex PCR; TCRdb stores in-frame clones only, minus some. Of 100,000 to 150,000 clones in the sample, roughly 82% were seen once. Sample: PBMCs. These receptors all stem from a man between 18 and 35 years old in good health and CMV-seropositive.

V and J are TRBV19 and TRBJ2-3; TRBD1 matches at 7 bases. Germline CDR1 and CDR2: LNHDA and SQIVND (reference sequence). V shed 5 bases and J 4 bases; nucleotides not matched to a gene: 6. CDR3 length: 14 amino acids. The CDR3 spells CASSPRTGADTQYF. CDR3 nucleotides: TGTGCCAGTAGTCCCCGGACAGGTGCAGATACGCAGTATTTT.

This chain uses TRBV29-1 with TRBJ2-1; unclear D gene. Germline V CDR1 and CDR2: SQVTM, ANQGSEA. V lost 5 bases to trimming and J lost 0 bases, with 23 bases between them. The CDR3 spans 18 residues. Here the CDR3 reads CSVQQFYIYLSSYNEQFF. The CDR3 nucleotides read TGCAGCGTTCAACAGTTTTACATTTACCTTAGCTCCTACAATGAGCAGTTCTTC.

The rearrangement links TRBV5-1 to TRBJ2-5; 9 nucleotides match TRBD1. The CDR3 has 15 amino acids. With V trimmed by 2 bases and J by 4 bases, 6 bases remained unmatched. Germline assignment: CDR1 SGHRS and CDR2 YFSETQ. CDR3 sequence reads: CASSLNGQGRETQYF. The CDR3 nucleotides read TGCGCCAGCAGCTTAAACGGACAGGGGCGAGAGACCCAGTACTTC.

This sequence joins TRBV5-1 and TRBJ2-7; no clear D. CDR3 size: 14 residues. Germline lookup yields CDR1 SGHRS and CDR2 YFSETQ. Deletions cut 2 bases from V and 0 bases from J, with 9 bases between. CDR3: CASSLTASSYEQYF. DNA of the CDR3: TGCGCCAGCAGCTTAACTGCGAGCTCCTACGAGCAGTACTTC.